This is a list of T cell receptor beta chains from one sample in a study of Graves' ophthalmopathy and Graves' hyperthyroidism. TCRdb redid the calling of the multiplex PCR reads with MiXCR, one entry per CDR3 protein. The sample has over 450,000 distinct CDR3 sequences; approximately 14% are singletons. Source material: blood. Receptors originate from a woman younger than 45 with Graves' ophthalmopathy. Both conserved end residues are part of each CDR3. Part of the rows lack a size; the others show once, few, many or a class for expanded clones.

cdr3_aa: CASSPGAPANYGYTF
v_call: TRBV12-3/TRBV12-4
j_call: TRBJ1-2
clone_size: many

cdr3_aa: CATGGAEQGANYEQYF
v_call: TRBV5-6
j_call: TRBJ2-7
clone_size: many

cdr3_aa: CASSPEIYSPLHF
v_call: TRBV12-3/TRBV12-4
j_call: TRBJ1-6
clone_size: many

cdr3_aa: CASRIYPRDIEHF
v_call: TRBV6-1
j_call: TRBJ1-5
clone_size: .

cdr3_aa: CSASRNYNEQFF
v_call: TRBV20-1
j_call: TRBJ2-1
clone_size: .

cdr3_aa: CASSADRGDQPQHF
v_call: TRBV12-3/TRBV12-4
j_call: TRBJ1-5
clone_size: many

cdr3_aa: CASSPGLAGGEETQYF
v_call: TRBV28
j_call: TRBJ2-5
clone_size: .

cdr3_aa: CASSLSPRVNSPLHF
v_call: TRBV7-3
j_call: TRBJ1-6
clone_size: many

cdr3_aa: CASGQPSNTGEPFF
v_call: TRBV30
j_call: TRBJ2-2
clone_size: .

cdr3_aa: CASSSHSSSYNSPLHF
v_call: TRBV5-1
j_call: TRBJ1-6
clone_size: many

cdr3_aa: CASSVGEGMRSYEQYF
v_call: TRBV9
j_call: TRBJ2-7
clone_size: .

cdr3_aa: CASSLIPPVAKNIQYF
v_call: TRBV12-3/TRBV12-4
j_call: TRBJ2-4
clone_size: many

cdr3_aa: CASSLEGRGNTEAFF
v_call: TRBV5-1
j_call: TRBJ1-1
clone_size: many

cdr3_aa: CASRDLQEQYF
v_call: TRBV6-2/TRBV6-3
j_call: TRBJ2-7
clone_size: many

cdr3_aa: CASSLVTGDETKYF
v_call: TRBV5-5
j_call: TRBJ2-5
clone_size: .

cdr3_aa: CASSTTGNNQPQHF
v_call: TRBV7-9
j_call: TRBJ1-5
clone_size: many

cdr3_aa: CASSQEAVSRETQYF
v_call: TRBV4-2
j_call: TRBJ2-5
clone_size: .

cdr3_aa: CASSERTSDTGELFF
v_call: TRBV9
j_call: TRBJ2-2
clone_size: many

cdr3_aa: CASGTGTPLYEQYF
v_call: TRBV6-1
j_call: TRBJ2-7
clone_size: many

cdr3_aa: CAAHAGTSGREQYF
v_call: TRBV10-3
j_call: TRBJ2-7
clone_size: .

cdr3_aa: CASTILLSLAVQPQHF
v_call: TRBV6-2/TRBV6-3
j_call: TRBJ1-5
clone_size: many

cdr3_aa: CATRGTNYEQYF
v_call: TRBV6-2/TRBV6-3
j_call: TRBJ2-7
clone_size: many

cdr3_aa: CASSLDRDGGGYTF
v_call: TRBV11-2
j_call: TRBJ1-2
clone_size: many

cdr3_aa: CASSQRVGNTEAFF
v_call: TRBV4-2
j_call: TRBJ1-1
clone_size: many

cdr3_aa: CAWTNLLGFGETQYF
v_call: TRBV30
j_call: TRBJ2-5
clone_size: many

cdr3_aa: CASSDAGGRPAEQYF
v_call: TRBV12-3/TRBV12-4
j_call: TRBJ2-7
clone_size: many

cdr3_aa: CASSREWGEQYF
v_call: TRBV6-1
j_call: TRBJ2-7
clone_size: many

cdr3_aa: CASSGQAGSQPQHF
v_call: TRBV2
j_call: TRBJ1-5
clone_size: many

cdr3_aa: CASSENIDTEAFF
v_call: TRBV6-1
j_call: TRBJ1-1
clone_size: many

cdr3_aa: CASSNDRERPSKGYTF
v_call: TRBV18
j_call: TRBJ1-2
clone_size: many

cdr3_aa: CASSLSDRGHEQYF
v_call: TRBV5-1
j_call: TRBJ2-7
clone_size: many

cdr3_aa: CSVEVPLSGRSKETQYF
v_call: TRBV29-1
j_call: TRBJ2-5
clone_size: many

cdr3_aa: CASSPGHQSETQYF
v_call: TRBV12-3/TRBV12-4
j_call: TRBJ2-5
clone_size: many

cdr3_aa: CASSLGQGKEAFF
v_call: TRBV5-1
j_call: TRBJ1-1
clone_size: many

cdr3_aa: CASRSGTSGRYEQYF
v_call: TRBV6-1
j_call: TRBJ2-7
clone_size: many

cdr3_aa: CANGQGHEQYF
v_call: TRBV28
j_call: TRBJ2-7
clone_size: .

cdr3_aa: CASSRTGSGANVLTF
v_call: TRBV18
j_call: TRBJ2-6
clone_size: many

cdr3_aa: CASSLSYRGANQPQHF
v_call: TRBV27
j_call: TRBJ1-5
clone_size: many

cdr3_aa: CATSEGGRYEQYF
v_call: TRBV19
j_call: TRBJ2-7
clone_size: many

cdr3_aa: CARQGGTEAFF
v_call: TRBV6-5
j_call: TRBJ1-1
clone_size: many

cdr3_aa: CAWSVSKGVNTEAFF
v_call: TRBV30
j_call: TRBJ1-1
clone_size: few

cdr3_aa: CAWSEGMYTEAFF
v_call: TRBV30
j_call: TRBJ1-1
clone_size: .

cdr3_aa: CSAISGQLNTEAFF
v_call: TRBV29-1
j_call: TRBJ1-1
clone_size: many

cdr3_aa: CASSWGLAGGRQETQYF
v_call: TRBV6-5
j_call: TRBJ2-5
clone_size: many

cdr3_aa: CASSFGTLNTEAFF
v_call: TRBV7-9
j_call: TRBJ1-1
clone_size: many

cdr3_aa: CASNPTGTYEQYF
v_call: TRBV6-5
j_call: TRBJ2-7
clone_size: many

cdr3_aa: CASSLGPRDEQYF
v_call: TRBV7-2
j_call: TRBJ2-7
clone_size: many